This T cell receptor beta chain was identified during a study of T cell changes during pregnancy in multiple sclerosis. Trimming cost V 6 bases and J 4 bases, with 18 bases left between them. The CDR3 is 15 amino acids. Germline V CDR1 and CDR2: KGHSH, LQKENI. Assay used: immunoSEQ multiplex PCR; TCRdb lists only in-frame clones, some missing. Seen here are around 77,000 clones, roughly nine tenths observed once, and the top ten hold around 0.7%. The chain is built from TRBV18 and TRBJ1-2; D gene unclear. The clonotype was recovered from a female donor in good health, enrolled as a control in a pregnancy study. The sample in question was peripheral blood, obtained in the third trimester of pregnancy. Here the CDR3 reads CASSLDQRKLYGYTF. In DNA, the CDR3 is TGTGCCAGCTCCCTAGATCAGAGGAAACTCTATGGCTACACCTTC.